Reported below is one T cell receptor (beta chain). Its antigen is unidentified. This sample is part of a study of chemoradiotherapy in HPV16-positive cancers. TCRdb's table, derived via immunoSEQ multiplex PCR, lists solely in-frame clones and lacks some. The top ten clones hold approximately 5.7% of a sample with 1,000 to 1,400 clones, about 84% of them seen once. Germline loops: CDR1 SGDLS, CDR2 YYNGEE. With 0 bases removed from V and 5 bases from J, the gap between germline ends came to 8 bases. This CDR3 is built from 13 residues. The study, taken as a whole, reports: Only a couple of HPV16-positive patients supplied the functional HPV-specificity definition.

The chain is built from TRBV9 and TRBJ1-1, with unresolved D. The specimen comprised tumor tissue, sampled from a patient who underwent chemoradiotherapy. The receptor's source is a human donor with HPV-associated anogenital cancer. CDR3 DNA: TGTGCCAGCAGCGTAGGGTCGGGGACTGAAGCTTTCTTT. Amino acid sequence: CASSVGSGTEAFF.